The 20 T cell receptor beta chains in this list originate from one sample, sequenced in a study of neurological immune-mediated disorders. TCRdb re-called the 5' RACE reads through MiXCR, storing one row per CDR3 protein. The data show roughly 67,000 distinct CDR3 sequences, about 4% seen once. The sample was PBMCs. The receptors here all came from a man over 45 with multiple sclerosis.

This chain uses TRBV9 with TRBJ2-1, with 7 bases fitting TRBD1. CDR1 is SGDLS and CDR2 is YYNGEE in the germline V gene. CDR3 size: 15 residues. Trimming at V came to 2 bases and at J to 1 base, leaving 3 bases not matched to a gene. CDR3 nucleotide sequence: TGTGCCAGCAGCGTCCGGGACAGATCCTACAATGAGCAGTTCTTC. Its protein is CASSVRDRSYNEQFF.

This clonotype appeared many times. The chain has TRBV5-1 and TRBJ2-7; D is tentatively TRBD1 or TRBD2 (5 bases each). The CDR3 is 13 residues long. Trimming took off 0 bases at V and 7 bases at J, with 11 bases between the two ends. Germline CDR1 and CDR2: SGHRS and YFSETQ. This CDR3 reads CASSLAGTREQYF. CDR3 bases: TGCGCCAGCAGCTTGGCCGGGACGCGGGAGCAGTACTTC.

This clonotype has ten or more counts. The V gene is TRBV4-1, the J gene TRBJ2-5; D not certain. The CDR3 is made up of 13 amino acids. Germline V gene data show CDR1 as MGHRA and CDR2 as YSYEKL. V lost 4 bases to trimming and J lost 7 bases, with 13 bases between them. The CDR3, as DNA: TGCGCCAGCAGCCCGGTGATGGCAGGGACCCAGTACTTC. This sequence encodes CASSPVMAGTQYF.

This clonotype was observed many times. V usage is TRBV14 and J usage is TRBJ2-5, with TRBD2 as a possible D gene (7 bases). Germline lookup yields CDR1 SGHDN and CDR2 FVKESK. V lost 4 bases and J lost 6, with 12 bases in between. The CDR3 is 13 residues long. CDR3 nucleotides: TGTGCCAGCAGCCTGGGGGGGCCACAGACCCAGTACTTC. It codes for CASSLGGPQTQYF. The full variable domain, rest sourced from reference TRBV14 and TRBJ2-5, is EAGVTQFPSHSVIEKGQTVTLRCDPISGHDNLYWYRRVMGKEIKFLLHFVKESKQDESGMPNNRFLAERTGGTYSTLKVQPAELEDSGVYFCASSLGGPQTQYFGPGTRLLVL.

This clonotype was recorded many times. The rearrangement joins TRBV6-5 to TRBJ2-2; D is ambiguous. V was pared by 2 bases and J by 7 bases, with 2 bases between. Germline CDR1 is MNHEY and CDR2 is SVGAGI. CDR3 length: 11 residues. This CDR3 reads CASSYHGELFF. CDR3 in DNA: TGTGCCAGCAGTTACCACGGGGAGCTGTTTTTT.

This clonotype was seen repeatedly, ten times or more. The chain has TRBV20-1 and TRBJ2-7, with a weak D call TRBD1 (5 bases). Germline-derived CDR1 and CDR2 are DFQATT and SNEGSKA (reference sequence). Deletions cut 5 bases from V and 0 bases from J, with 11 bases between. The CDR3 consists of 13 residues. CDR3 DNA sequence: TGCAGTGCTCTACGACAGAGCTCCTACGAGCAGTACTTC. This encodes CSALRQSSYEQYF.

This clonotype was observed a handful of times. One end of the junction fails to match germline, which may point to a read error. The chain is built from TRBV30 and TRBJ1-6, with 9 positions matching TRBD1. Germline CDR1 GTSNPN, CDR2 SVGIG (reference sequence). The CDR3 spans 14 residues. CDR3 loop: CAWGQGLDNSPLNF. CDR3 nucleotides: TGTGCCTGGGGACAGGGGCTCGATAATTCACCCCTCAACTTT.

This clonotype was seen at least ten times. This rearrangement joins TRBV5-1 to TRBJ1-1; no reliable D call. CDR1 and CDR2 from the germline V gene are SGHRS and YFSETQ. Trimming left V 0 bases short and J 3 bases short, with 12 bases between. The length of the CDR3 is 15 residues. The CDR3 region is CASSLVFEADTEAFF. In nucleotides, the CDR3 is TGCGCCAGCAGCTTGGTTTTCGAGGCGGACACTGAAGCTTTCTTT.

With regard to this clonotype: Germline and junction disagree at one end, which may indicate a read error. This CDR3 is CASSQDYAVWQPQNF. The CDR3 DNA reads TGCGCCAGCAGCCAAGATTACGCGGTCTGGCAGCCCCAGAATTTT. The rearrangement links TRBV4-1 to TRBJ1-5, with D unresolved. Germline CDR1 reads MGHRA; CDR2 reads YSYEKL. This CDR3 contains 15 residues.

In this sample, this clonotype turned up a few times. The chain links TRBV20-1 to TRBJ2-5; 9 bases are shared with TRBD1. V shed 0 bases, J shed 5 bases, and the junction held 7 bases outside the gene matches. The CDR3 is made up of 15 amino acids. Germline V gene sequence: CDR1 DFQATT, CDR2 SNEGSKA (reference sequence). The CDR3 is CSARDPDRGGETQYF. The CDR3, as DNA: TGCAGTGCTAGAGATCCGGACAGGGGTGGGGAGACCCAGTACTTC.

This clonotype has at least ten counts. This rearrangement joins TRBV30 to TRBJ2-1; weak D call: TRBD2 (6 bases). Per germline, CDR1 GTSNPN and CDR2 SVGIG (reference sequence). Deletions cut 1 base from V and 4 bases from J, with 8 bases between. This CDR3 region has 13 residues. The CDR3 nucleotides read TGTGCCTGGAGTGGAGGAGGGTACAATGAGCAGTTCTTC. Translating it yields CAWSGGGYNEQFF.

In this sample, this clonotype turned up many times. The V gene is TRBV5-8, the J gene TRBJ1-1, with D uncertain. Per germline, CDR1 SGHTS and CDR2 YDEGEE. Between the trimmed V and J ends, which lost 4 bases and 0 bases, there was a span of 4 bases. The CDR3 is 12 residues long. CDR3 in amino acids: CASSPLNTEAFF. The CDR3 bases are TGTGCCAGCAGCCCCCTGAACACTGAAGCTTTCTTT.

This clonotype was counted at least ten times. The chain uses TRBV20-1 and TRBJ1-4; no definite D call. V lost 1 base and J 7 bases, leaving 10 bases between the germline ends. The V gene's germline CDR1 is DFQATT and CDR2 SNEGSKA (reference sequence). This CDR3 contains 13 residues. This CDR3 reads CSARAGSTEKLFF. For the CDR3, the DNA is TGCAGTGCTAGAGCGGGGAGTACTGAAAAACTGTTTTTT.

This clonotype was observed many times. V usage is TRBV6-2 or TRBV6-3 and J usage is TRBJ1-5; possible D gene TRBD1, 5 bases. V lost 5 bases and J lost 4, with 15 bases in between. Germline CDR1 reads MNHEY; CDR2 reads SVGEGT. The CDR3 is 15 amino acids. The CDR3 DNA is TGTGCCAGCAGTGTACTCGGGGGTAGGAATCAGCCCCAGCATTTT. It specifies CASSVLGGRNQPQHF.

This clonotype was recorded at least ten times. The chain is built from TRBV20-1 and TRBJ2-2; D unclear. CDR3 length: 13 amino acids. Trimming removed 2 bases at V and 5 bases at J, with 9 bases between. Germline V gene data show CDR1 as DFQATT and CDR2 as SNEGSKA (reference sequence). The CDR3 DNA follows: TGCAGTGCTAGATGGTGGAAGACCGGGGAGCTGTTTTTT. This encodes CSARWWKTGELFF.

This clonotype showed up many times. The CDR3 protein is CRTTRGLDTQYF. DNA for the CDR3: TGCAGGACTACCAGGGGGCTAGATACGCAGTATTTT. The chain joins TRBV20-1 to TRBJ2-3; 8 bases align to TRBD1. The germline V gene has CDR1 DFQATT and CDR2 SNEGSKA (reference sequence). The CDR3 has 12 residues.

This clonotype was detected many times. The rearrangement links TRBV7-9 to TRBJ2-1; 7 bases are shared with TRBD2. The junction had 6 bases not matched to a gene; V was cut back by 0 bases and J by 4 bases. The germline V gene has CDR1 SEHNR and CDR2 FQNEAQ (reference sequence). This CDR3 region has 16 residues. CDR3 DNA: TGTGCCAGCAGCTTAGCGCAGGCGGGGGTATACAATGAGCAGTTCTTC. Amino acid sequence: CASSLAQAGVYNEQFF.

This chain links TRBV5-4 with TRBJ2-1, with 7 bases aligning to TRBD2. The germline V gene has CDR1 SGHNT and CDR2 YYREEE (reference sequence). The CDR3 sequence is 16 residues long. V shed 0 bases, J shed 0 bases, and the junction held 3 bases outside the gene matches. The CDR3 here is CASSLGGGSSYNEQFF. DNA of the CDR3: TGTGCCAGCAGCTTGGGGGGCGGGAGCTCCTACAATGAGCAGTTCTTC.

This clonotype was counted many times. This rearrangement joins TRBV6-5 to TRBJ1-1; TRBD1 matches at 10 bases. V dropped 5 bases and J dropped 5; count of bases not matched to a gene: 5. This CDR3 spans 14 amino acids. Germline V gene data show CDR1 as MNHEY and CDR2 as SVGAGI. The CDR3: CASSGDRGPTEAFF. In DNA form, the CDR3 reads TGTGCCAGCAGTGGCGACAGGGGGCCTACTGAAGCTTTCTTT.

This clonotype has at least ten counts. The V call is TRBV10-3, the J call TRBJ2-1, with D possibly TRBD2 on 5 matching bases. The V gene's germline CDR1 is ENHRY and CDR2 SYGVKD. The CDR3 totals 17 residues. The ends were cut back, 0 bases at V and 8 bases at J, with 20 bases in the middle. The CDR3 spells CAISESWTGTKTDEQFF. The CDR3, as DNA: TGTGCCATCAGTGAGTCATGGACGGGAACGAAGACGGATGAGCAGTTCTTC.